One and the same sample provided the 5 T cell receptor beta chains below, sequenced in a study of blood T cell repertoires in COVID-19. This table comes from immunoSEQ multiplex PCR, and its TCRdb copy is limited to in-frame clones, with some not included. The repertoire holds roughly 64,000 clones, with around 80% as singletons. The source material was peripheral blood. All receptors come from a woman aged 55-70 years with acute or convalescent COVID-19.

The chain combines TRBV29-1 with TRBJ1-1; possibly TRBD1 for D (5 bases). The CDR3 covers 11 residues. Trimming removed 7 bases at V and 2 bases at J, with 8 bases between. Germline CDR1 is SQVTM and CDR2 is ANQGSEA. This CDR3 reads CSATVNTEAFF. CDR3 coding DNA: TGCAGCGCGACAGTTAACACTGAAGCTTTCTTT. Together with reference TRBV29-1 and TRBJ1-1, the CDR3 gives the full variable domain: SAVISQKPSRDICQRGTSLTIQCQVDSQVTMMFWYRQQPGQSLTLIATANQGSEATYESGFVIDKFPISRPNLTFSTLTVSNMSPEDSSIYLCSATVNTEAFFGQGTRLTVV.

This clone was seen more than once but under ten times. The chain recombines TRBV5-4 with TRBJ2-1; 8 bases line up with TRBD2. Trimming took 4 bases from V and 0 from J; bases not matched to a gene: 12. The length of the CDR3 is 18 residues. Germline-derived CDR1 and CDR2 are SGHNT and YYREEE (reference sequence). CDR3 sequence reads: CASSARGGRLFSYNEQFF. CDR3 DNA sequence: TGTGCCAGCAGCGCACGGGGGGGGAGACTGTTCTCCTACAATGAGCAGTTCTTC.

The rearrangement uses TRBV3-1 (or the pseudogene TRBV3-2) and TRBJ1-4, with D maybe TRBD1 (6 bases). The CDR3 is made up of 14 amino acids. Germline-derived CDR1 and CDR2 are LGHDT and YNNKEL (reference sequence). Trimming left V 1 base short and J 10 bases short, with 13 bases between. The CDR3 coding sequence is TGTGCCAGCAGCCAAGCGAGGGGGTACGGAAAACTGTTTTTT. This encodes CASSQARGYGKLFF.

The J gene is TRBJ2-7, the V gene TRBV6-5; TRBD1 matches 7 bases. The length of the CDR3 is 15 residues. Germline CDR1 is MNHEY and CDR2 is SVGAGI. With V trimmed by 6 bases and J by 1 base, 9 bases remained unmatched. The CDR3, as DNA: TGTGCCAGCAGCCGGGGACAGTCAGGTTCCTACGAGCAGTACTTC. It is translated as CASSRGQSGSYEQYF.

The V gene is TRBV10-2, the J gene TRBJ1-2; D unresolved. Germline CDR1 reads WSHSY; CDR2 reads SAAADI. V lost 0 bases and J lost 5, with 13 bases in between. The CDR3 is 15 amino acids. The CDR3, as DNA: TGCGCCAGCAGTGAGTCGAGAACACCGGGATATGGCTACACCTTC. Translating gives CASSESRTPGYGYTF.